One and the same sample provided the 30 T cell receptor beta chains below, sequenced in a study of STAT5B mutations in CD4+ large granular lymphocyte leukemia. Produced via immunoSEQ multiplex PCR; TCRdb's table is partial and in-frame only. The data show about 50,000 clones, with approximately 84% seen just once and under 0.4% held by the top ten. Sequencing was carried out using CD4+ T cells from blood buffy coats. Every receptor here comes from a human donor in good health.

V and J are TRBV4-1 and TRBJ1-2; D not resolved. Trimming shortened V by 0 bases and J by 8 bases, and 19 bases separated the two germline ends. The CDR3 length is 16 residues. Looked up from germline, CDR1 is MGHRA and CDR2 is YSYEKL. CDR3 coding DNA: TGCGCCAGCAGCCAAGATCAACCTTCTCAGTTGGTAGGCTACACCTTC. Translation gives CASSQDQPSQLVGYTF.

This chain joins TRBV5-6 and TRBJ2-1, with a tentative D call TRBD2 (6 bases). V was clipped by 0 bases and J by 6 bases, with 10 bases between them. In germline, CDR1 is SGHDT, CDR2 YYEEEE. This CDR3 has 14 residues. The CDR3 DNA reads TGTGCCAGCAGCTTGGTACTAGCAAGCAATGAGCAGTTCTTC. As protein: CASSLVLASNEQFF.

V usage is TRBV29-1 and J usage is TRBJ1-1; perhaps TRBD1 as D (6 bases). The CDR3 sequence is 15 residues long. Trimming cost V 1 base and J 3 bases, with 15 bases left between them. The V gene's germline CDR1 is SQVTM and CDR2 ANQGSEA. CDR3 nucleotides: TGCAGCGTTGAAGTTAAAGGGGGAGGGTACACTGAAGCTTTCTTT. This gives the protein CSVEVKGGGYTEAFF.

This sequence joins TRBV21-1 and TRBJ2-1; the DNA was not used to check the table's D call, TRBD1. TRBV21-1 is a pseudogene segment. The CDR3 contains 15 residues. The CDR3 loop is CASGNDRGPPNEQFF. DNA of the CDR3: TGTGCCAGCGGAAATGACAGGGGCCCCCCCAATGAGCAGTTCTTC.

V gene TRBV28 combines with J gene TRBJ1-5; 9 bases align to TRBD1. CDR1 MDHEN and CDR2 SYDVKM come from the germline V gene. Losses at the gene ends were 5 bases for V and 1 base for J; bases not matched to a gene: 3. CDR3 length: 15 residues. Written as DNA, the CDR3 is TGTGCCAGCAGTCCAACAGGGGGCAGCAATCAGCCCCAGCATTTT. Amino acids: CASSPTGGSNQPQHF.

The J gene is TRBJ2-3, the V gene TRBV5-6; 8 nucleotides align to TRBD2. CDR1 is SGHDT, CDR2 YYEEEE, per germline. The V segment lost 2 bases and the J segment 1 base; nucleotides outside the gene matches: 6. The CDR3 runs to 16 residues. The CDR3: CASSLVREGGTDTQYF. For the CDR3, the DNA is TGTGCCAGCAGCTTAGTTCGGGAGGGGGGCACAGATACGCAGTATTTT. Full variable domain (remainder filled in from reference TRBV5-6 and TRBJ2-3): DAGVTQSPTHLIKTRGQQVTLRCSPKSGHDTVSWYQQALGQGPQFIFQYYEEEERQRGNFPDRFSGHQFPNYSSELNVNALLLGDSALYLCASSLVREGGTDTQYFGPGTRLTVL.

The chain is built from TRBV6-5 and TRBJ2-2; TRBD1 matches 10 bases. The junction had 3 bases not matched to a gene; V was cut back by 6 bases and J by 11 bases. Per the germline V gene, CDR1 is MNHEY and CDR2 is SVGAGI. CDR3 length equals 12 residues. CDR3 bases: TGTGCCAGCAGGGGACAGGGGTTCGAGCTGTTTTTT. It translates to CASRGQGFELFF.

The CDR3 loop is CASSEAAGFQETQYF. The CDR3 DNA reads TGTGCCAGCAGTGAGGCAGCCGGTTTTCAAGAGACCCAGTACTTC. The rearrangement joins TRBV2 to TRBJ2-5; D gene unclear. The CDR3 loop spans 15 amino acids. Trimming left V 3 bases short and J 2 bases short, with 13 bases between. Germline values: CDR1 SNHLY, CDR2 FYNNEI.

The CDR3 DNA reads as TGTGCCAGCATGGTGGCAGGGTGGGCGAGCAATCAGCCCCAGCATTTT. This translates into CASMVAGWASNQPQHF. V is TRBV27 and J is TRBJ1-5, with D possibly TRBD1 on 5 matching bases. Per germline, CDR1 MNHEY and CDR2 SMNVEV (reference sequence). Trimming cost V 7 bases and J 1 base, with 17 bases left between them. The CDR3 runs 16 residues.

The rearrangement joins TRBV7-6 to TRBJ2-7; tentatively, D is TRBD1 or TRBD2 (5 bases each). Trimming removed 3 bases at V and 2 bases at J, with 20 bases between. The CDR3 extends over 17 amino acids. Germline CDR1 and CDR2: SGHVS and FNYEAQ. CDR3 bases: TGTGCCAGCAGCTTTCAACCGGGACCCCAAACCGCCTACGAGCAGTACTTC. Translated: CASSFQPGPQTAYEQYF.

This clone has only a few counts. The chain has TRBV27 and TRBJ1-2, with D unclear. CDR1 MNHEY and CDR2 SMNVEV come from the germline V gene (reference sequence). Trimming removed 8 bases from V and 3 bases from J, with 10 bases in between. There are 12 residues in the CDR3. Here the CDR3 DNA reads TGTGCCAGCGGAAGGGATTACTATGGCTACACCTTC. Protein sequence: CASGRDYYGYTF.

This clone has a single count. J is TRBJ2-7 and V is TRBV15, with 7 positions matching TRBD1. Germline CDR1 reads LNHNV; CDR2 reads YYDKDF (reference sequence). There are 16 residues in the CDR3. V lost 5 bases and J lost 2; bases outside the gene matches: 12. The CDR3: CATSGHRGPTAYEQYF. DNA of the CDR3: TGTGCCACCAGCGGACACAGGGGACCCACTGCCTACGAGCAGTACTTC.

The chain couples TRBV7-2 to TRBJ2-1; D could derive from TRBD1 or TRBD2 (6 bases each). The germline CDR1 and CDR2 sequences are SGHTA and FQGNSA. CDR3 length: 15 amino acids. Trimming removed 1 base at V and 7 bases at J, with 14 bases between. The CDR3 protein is CASSLVGGQGNEQFF. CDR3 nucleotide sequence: TGTGCCAGCAGCTTAGTCGGGGGCCAGGGGAATGAGCAGTTCTTC.

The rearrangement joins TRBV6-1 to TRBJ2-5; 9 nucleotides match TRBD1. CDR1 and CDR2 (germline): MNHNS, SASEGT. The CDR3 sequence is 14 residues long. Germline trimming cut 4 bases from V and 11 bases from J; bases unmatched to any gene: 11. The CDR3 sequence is CASSGGQGTAEQYF. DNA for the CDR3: TGTGCCAGCAGTGGGGGACAGGGTACGGCAGAGCAGTACTTC.

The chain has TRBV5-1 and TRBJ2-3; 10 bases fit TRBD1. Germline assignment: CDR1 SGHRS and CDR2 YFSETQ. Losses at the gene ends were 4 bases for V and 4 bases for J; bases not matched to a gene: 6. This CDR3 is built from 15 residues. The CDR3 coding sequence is TGCGCCAGCAGCACAGACAGGGGGCGTCCAGATACGCAGTATTTT. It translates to CASSTDRGRPDTQYF.

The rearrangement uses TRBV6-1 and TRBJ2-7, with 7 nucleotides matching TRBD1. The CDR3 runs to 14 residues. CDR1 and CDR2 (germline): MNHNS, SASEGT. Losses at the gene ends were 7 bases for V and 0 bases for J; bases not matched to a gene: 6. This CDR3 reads CASTFRDSSYEQYF. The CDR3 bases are TGTGCCAGCACCTTCCGGGACAGCTCCTACGAGCAGTACTTC.

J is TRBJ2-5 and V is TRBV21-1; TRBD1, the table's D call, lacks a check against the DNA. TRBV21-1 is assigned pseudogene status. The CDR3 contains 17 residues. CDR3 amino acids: CASSGRKQDRGCETQYF. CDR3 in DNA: TGTGCCAGCAGCGGACGGAAACAGGACAGGGGTTGTGAGACCCAGTACTTC.

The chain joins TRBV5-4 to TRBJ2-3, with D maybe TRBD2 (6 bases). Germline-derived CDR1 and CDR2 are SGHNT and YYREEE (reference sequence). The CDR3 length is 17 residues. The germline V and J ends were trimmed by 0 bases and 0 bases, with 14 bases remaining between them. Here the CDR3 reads CASSLDLALRSTDTQYF. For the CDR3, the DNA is TGTGCCAGCAGCTTGGATCTAGCGCTGAGAAGCACAGATACGCAGTATTTT.

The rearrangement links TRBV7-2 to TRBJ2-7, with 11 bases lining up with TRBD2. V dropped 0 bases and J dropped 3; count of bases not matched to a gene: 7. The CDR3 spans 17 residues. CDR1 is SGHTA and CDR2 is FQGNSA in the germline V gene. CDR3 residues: CASSLAASGGTYYEQYF. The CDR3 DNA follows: TGTGCCAGCAGCTTAGCTGCTAGCGGGGGGACCTACTACGAGCAGTACTTC.

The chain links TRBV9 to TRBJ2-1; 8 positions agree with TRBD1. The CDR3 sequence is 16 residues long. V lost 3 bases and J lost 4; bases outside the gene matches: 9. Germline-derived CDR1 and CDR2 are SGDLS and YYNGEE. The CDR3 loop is CASSAPRDRKYNEQFF. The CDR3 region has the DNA TGTGCCAGCAGCGCCCCCCGGGACAGGAAATACAATGAGCAGTTCTTC.

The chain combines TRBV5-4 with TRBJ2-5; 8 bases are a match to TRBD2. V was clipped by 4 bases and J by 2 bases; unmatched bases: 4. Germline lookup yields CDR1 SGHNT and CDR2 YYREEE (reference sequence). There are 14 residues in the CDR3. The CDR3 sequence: CASSASGRQETQYF. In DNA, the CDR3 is TGTGCCAGCAGCGCCAGCGGGAGACAAGAGACCCAGTACTTC.

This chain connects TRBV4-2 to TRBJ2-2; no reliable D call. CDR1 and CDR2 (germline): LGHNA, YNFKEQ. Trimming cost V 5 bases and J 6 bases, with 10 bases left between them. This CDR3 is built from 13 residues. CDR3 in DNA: TGTGCCAGCAGCACATGGAGTGCCGGGGAGCTGTTTTTT. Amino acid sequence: CASSTWSAGELFF.

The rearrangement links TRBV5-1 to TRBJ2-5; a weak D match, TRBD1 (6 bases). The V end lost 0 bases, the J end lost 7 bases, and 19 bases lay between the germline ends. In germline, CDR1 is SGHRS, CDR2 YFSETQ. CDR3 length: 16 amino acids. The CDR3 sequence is CASSLDGQVKGGTQYF. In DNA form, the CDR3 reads TGCGCCAGCAGCTTGGATGGGCAGGTCAAAGGGGGGACCCAGTACTTC. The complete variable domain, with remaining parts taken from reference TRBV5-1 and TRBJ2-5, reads KAGVTQTPRYLIKTRGQQVTLSCSPISGHRSVSWYQQTPGQGLQFLFEYFSETQRNKGNFPGRFSGRQFSNSRSEMNVSTLELGDSALYLCASSLDGQVKGGTQYFGPGTRLLVL.

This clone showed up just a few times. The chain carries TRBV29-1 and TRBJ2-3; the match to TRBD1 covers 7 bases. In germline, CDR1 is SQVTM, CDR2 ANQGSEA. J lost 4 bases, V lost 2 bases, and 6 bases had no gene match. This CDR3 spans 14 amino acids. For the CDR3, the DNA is TGCAGCGTTGAAAGTGACAGGGCCGCAGATACGCAGTATTTT. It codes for CSVESDRAADTQYF.

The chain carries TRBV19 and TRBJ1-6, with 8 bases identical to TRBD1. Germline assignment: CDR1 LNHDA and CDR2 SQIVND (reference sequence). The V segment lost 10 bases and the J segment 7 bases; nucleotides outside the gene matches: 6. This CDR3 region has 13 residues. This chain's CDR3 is CATDDRGNSPLHF. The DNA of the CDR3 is TGTGCCACCGATGACAGGGGCAATTCACCCCTCCACTTT.

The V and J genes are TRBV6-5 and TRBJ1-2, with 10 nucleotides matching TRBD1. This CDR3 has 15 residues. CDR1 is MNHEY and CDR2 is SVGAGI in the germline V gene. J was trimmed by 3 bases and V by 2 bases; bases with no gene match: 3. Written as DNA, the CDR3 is TGTGCCAGCAGTTACCCCGGACAGGGGGACTATGGCTACACCTTC. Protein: CASSYPGQGDYGYTF.

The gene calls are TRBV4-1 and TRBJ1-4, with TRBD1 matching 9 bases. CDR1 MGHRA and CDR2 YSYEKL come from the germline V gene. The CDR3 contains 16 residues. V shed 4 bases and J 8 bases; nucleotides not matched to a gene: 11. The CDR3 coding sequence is TGCGCCAGCAGCCTTGGGGCCGGGACAGGGTCGGAAAAACTGTTTTTT. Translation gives CASSLGAGTGSEKLFF.

The CDR3 reads CASSPGLNTDTQYF. CDR3 nucleotide sequence: TGTGCCAGCAGTCCGGGGTTGAACACAGATACGCAGTATTTT. The chain recombines TRBV6-4 with TRBJ2-3; weak D call: TRBD2 (5 bases). V lost 5 bases and J lost 2, with 11 bases in between. The CDR3 runs 14 residues. Per the germline V gene, CDR1 is MRHNA and CDR2 is SNTAGT.

The CDR3 protein is CASSVRRGDETQYF. The CDR3 DNA sequence: TGTGCCAGCAGCGTAAGAAGGGGGGATGAGACCCAGTACTTC. The chain has TRBV11-3 and TRBJ2-5; tentatively, D is TRBD1 or TRBD2 (6 bases each). CDR3 length equals 14 residues. V was trimmed by 5 bases and J by 5 bases, leaving 15 bases between them. CDR1 and CDR2 (germline): SGHNT, YENEEA.

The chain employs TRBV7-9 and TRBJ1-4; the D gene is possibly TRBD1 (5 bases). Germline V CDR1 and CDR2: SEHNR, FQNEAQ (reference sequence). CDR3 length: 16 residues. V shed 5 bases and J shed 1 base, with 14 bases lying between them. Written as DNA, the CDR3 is TGTGCCAGCAGCGTATTCCGGGACGGAACTAATGAAAAACTGTTTTTT. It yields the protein CASSVFRDGTNEKLFF.